The rows below give T cell receptor beta chains drawn from one sample of a study of patients and donors after allogeneic stem cell transplantation. Via MiXCR, TCRdb re-called the RT-PCR reads, giving one row per CDR3 protein. The data hold about 960,000 distinct CDR3 sequences, with about a sixth observed a single time. The sequenced sample consisted of blood, either unsorted or a sorted T cell fraction (not recorded which). These receptors all stem from a human donor who was either an allogeneic HSCT recipient or a stem cell or donor lymphocyte infusion donor (not recorded which). It is not recorded whose cells these are; they may come from a transplant donor. The CDR3 runs from the conserved cysteine through the conserved F or W. The D gene is left open where the match is weak. Size values are once, few and many counts, or a class for expanded clones, and some rows have none.

cdr3_nt cdr3_aa clone_size v_call d_call j_call
TGCGCCAGCAGCTTGGTAGCGGGAACCGGGGAGCTGTTTTTT CASSLVAGTGELFF - TRBV5-1 TRBD2 TRBJ2-2
TGTGCCAGCAGCTTTGACAGGGCTCGGGGCAATGAGCAGTTCTTC CASSFDRARGNEQFF - TRBV7-2 TRBD1 TRBJ2-1
TGTGCCAGCAGTGCCCGGGCCGCCCCGGCGGGCACTGAAGCTTTCTTT CASSARAAPAGTEAFF - TRBV6-1 - TRBJ1-1
TGTGCCAGCAGTTTGTCTGTGGGACTAGCGGTCCAAGAGACCCAGTACTTC CASSLSVGLAVQETQYF few TRBV12-3/TRBV12-4 TRBD2 TRBJ2-5
TGTGCCATCAGTGGAAACAGGGGGACCAACACTGAAGCTTTCTTT CAISGNRGTNTEAFF - TRBV10-3 TRBD1 TRBJ1-1
TGTGCCAGCAGTGAAGGGGTGGCGGGGAATCAGCCCCAGCATTTT CASSEGVAGNQPQHF - TRBV2 - TRBJ1-5
TGTGCCAGCAGTTTCTCCGGCGCCGGGGAGCTGTTTTTT CASSFSGAGELFF many TRBV6-6 - TRBJ2-2
TGTGCCAGCAGTGCCGACAGGGGATCGACTGAAGCTTTCTTT CASSADRGSTEAFF - TRBV25-1 TRBD1 TRBJ1-1
TGCGCCAGCAGCTTGGGAGCGGGAGTAGAGACCCAGTACTTC CASSLGAGVETQYF - TRBV5-1 TRBD2 TRBJ2-5
TGCAGTGCTAGAGCCGGCGGACCACAAGAGACCCAGTACTTC CSARAGGPQETQYF - TRBV20-1 - TRBJ2-5
TGTGCCAGCAGTTTAACAGTCCAAGAGACCCAGTACTTC CASSLTVQETQYF many TRBV5-1 - TRBJ2-5
TGTGCCAGCAGCCCCCGGGGGCCTAGCAATCAGCCCCAGCATTTT CASSPRGPSNQPQHF few TRBV3-1 - TRBJ1-5
TGCAGTGCTAAGACAGAAAGGGGACAGCCCCAGCATTTT CSAKTERGQPQHF few TRBV20-1 - TRBJ1-5
TGCGCCAGCAGCTTGGGGCCAGGTTCGGGGGCCAACGTCCTGACTTTC CASSLGPGSGANVLTF - TRBV5-1 - TRBJ2-6
TGTGCCATCACTCGGGAGGCTGGAAACACCATATATTTT CAITREAGNTIYF - TRBV10-3 - TRBJ1-3
TGTGCCAGCAGCTTCGGTAGGGGGTCGAACACTGAAGCTTTCTTT CASSFGRGSNTEAFF few TRBV7-2 - TRBJ1-1
TGTGCCAGCCGTCAAAGGGTTCCTGGGGCCAACGTCCTGACTTTC CASRQRVPGANVLTF - TRBV7-8 - TRBJ2-6
TGTGCCAGCAGCCCCCAAGTGTCGGGAGCCTACGAGCAGTACTTC CASSPQVSGAYEQYF - TRBV9 - TRBJ2-7
TGTGCCAGCAGCGTAGAGGTAGCGGGAGGCGCAGATACGCAGTATTTT CASSVEVAGGADTQYF - TRBV9 TRBD2 TRBJ2-3
TGTGCCAGCAGTTCGACAGGGGGGCCCTATGGCTACACCTTC CASSSTGGPYGYTF many TRBV12-3/TRBV12-4 TRBD1 TRBJ1-2
TGTGCCAGTACCTTGGGACATCAATATAGCAATCAGCCCCAGCATTTT CASTLGHQYSNQPQHF - TRBV19 - TRBJ1-5
TGCGCCAGCAGCCAAGTGGGGCTGGGAGGCTACACCTTC CASSQVGLGGYTF - TRBV4-1 - TRBJ1-2
TGTGCCAGCAGTTCAGTTACTAGCTCCTACGAGCAGTACTTC CASSSVTSSYEQYF many TRBV12-3/TRBV12-4 - TRBJ2-7
TGTGCCAGCAGCCCAACCCCGGGACTAGCGACCTACGAGCAGTACTTC CASSPTPGLATYEQYF - TRBV27 TRBD2 TRBJ2-7
TGTGCCAGCAGCCCTAGGACTAGCGATGAGCAGTTCTTC CASSPRTSDEQFF - TRBV7-9 TRBD2 TRBJ2-1
TGTGCCAGCAGCTTGAAGACAGATCACACAGATACGCAGTATTTT CASSLKTDHTDTQYF - TRBV7-9 - TRBJ2-3
TGCAGTGCTAGAGAAGGGGGCGGTAGCTCCTACAATGAGCAGTTCTTC CSAREGGGSSYNEQFF many TRBV20-1 TRBD1 TRBJ2-1
TGTGCCAGCAGGAGGGCCGATTTTTCCACAGATACGCAGTATTTT CASRRADFSTDTQYF few TRBV7-9 - TRBJ2-3
TGTGCCAGCAGCTTGGTGTTAGGTACACGGGAGCTGTTTTTT CASSLVLGTRELFF few TRBV5-6 - TRBJ2-2
TGCGCCAGCAGCCTGGCGGGACAGGCGTCACCCCTCCACTTT CASSLAGQASPLHF once TRBV5-1 TRBD1 TRBJ1-6
TGTGCCAGCAGCCAAGATAAGAGGACGGACTCTGGAAACACCATATATTTT CASSQDKRTDSGNTIYF many TRBV4-2 - TRBJ1-3
TGTGCCAGCAGCCGCAGGGGGGAAAACATTCAGTACTTC CASSRRGENIQYF few TRBV3-1 - TRBJ2-4
TGTGCCAGCTCACCACCCGGACAGAGCACCTACGAGCAGTACTTC CASSPPGQSTYEQYF - TRBV18 - TRBJ2-7
TGTGCCAGCAGGATACAGGGAAATGAGCAGTTCTTC CASRIQGNEQFF - TRBV27 - TRBJ2-1
TGCAGTGCTAGAGAACCACGGGGGGCGGGGAACACCGGGGAGCTGTTTTTT CSAREPRGAGNTGELFF few TRBV20-1 - TRBJ2-2
TGTGCCAGCAGCACCCCGACTAGCGGGGGAGAGTACAATGAGCAGTTCTTC CASSTPTSGGEYNEQFF few TRBV7-2 TRBD2 TRBJ2-1
TGTGCCAGCAGAACGACAGGGGGTCCCACAGATACGCAGTATTTT CASRTTGGPTDTQYF - TRBV6-1 TRBD1 TRBJ2-3
TGCGCCAGCAGCTTGGTTGGGGCGGTGGGGACAGGGTACAATGAGCAGTTCTTC CASSLVGAVGTGYNEQFF few TRBV5-1 TRBD1 TRBJ2-1
TGTGCCACCAGTGACCGCGGGACTCTAGGAAACAATGAGCAGTTCTTC CATSDRGTLGNNEQFF - TRBV24-1 - TRBJ2-1
TGCAGTGCTACACCGGGGGACTTATACAATGAGCAGTTCTTC CSATPGDLYNEQFF - TRBV20-1 - TRBJ2-1
TGTGCCAGCAAACTAGGCTCCTACAATGAGCAGTTCTTC CASKLGSYNEQFF - TRBV6-1 - TRBJ2-1